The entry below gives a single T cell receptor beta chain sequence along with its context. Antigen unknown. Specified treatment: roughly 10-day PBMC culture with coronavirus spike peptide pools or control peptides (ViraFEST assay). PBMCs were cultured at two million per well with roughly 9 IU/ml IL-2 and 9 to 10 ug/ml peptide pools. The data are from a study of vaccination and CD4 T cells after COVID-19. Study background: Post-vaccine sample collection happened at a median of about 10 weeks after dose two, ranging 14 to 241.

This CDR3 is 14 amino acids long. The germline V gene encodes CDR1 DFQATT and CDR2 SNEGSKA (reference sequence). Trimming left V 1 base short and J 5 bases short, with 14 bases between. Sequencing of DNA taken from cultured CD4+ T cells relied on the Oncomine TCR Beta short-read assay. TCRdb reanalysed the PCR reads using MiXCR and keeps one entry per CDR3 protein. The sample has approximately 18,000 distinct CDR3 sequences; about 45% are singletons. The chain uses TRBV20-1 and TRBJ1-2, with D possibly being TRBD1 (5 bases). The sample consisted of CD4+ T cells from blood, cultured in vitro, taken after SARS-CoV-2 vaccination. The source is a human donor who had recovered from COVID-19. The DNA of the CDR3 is TGCAGTGCTAGAGGTTCGGACAACTTATATGGCTACACCTTC. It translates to CSARGSDNLYGYTF.